The T cell receptor beta chain described here comes from a study of T-cell reconstitution after alpha-beta-depleted transplantation in children. This clonotype was counted a few times. Germline V gene sequence: CDR1 LGHNA, CDR2 YSLEER. This CDR3 has 14 amino acids. V lost 1 base to trimming and J lost 5 bases; unmatched junction nucleotides: 4. Unique molecular identifiers were used in preparing the TCRbeta library. TCRdb independently ran MiXCR on the PCR reads; one entry per CDR3 protein. The table has approximately 490,000 distinct CDR3 sequences, around 13% seen once; the top ten hold about 6%. This material consisted of PBMCs from the stem cell graft donor, taken from the stem cell graft. The clonotype was recovered from a human donor who donated a stem cell graft to a child with combined immunodeficiency. This sequence joins TRBV4-3 and TRBJ2-7, with 8 bases fitting TRBD1. CDR3 loop: CASSQGTGNHEQYF. As DNA, the CDR3 is TGCGCCAGCAGCCAAGGGACAGGGAACCACGAGCAGTACTTC.